A single sample gave rise to the 30 T cell receptor beta chains below, sequenced in a study of shared clonotypes between healthy human individuals. Libraries were prepared by immunoSEQ multiplex PCR; TCRdb keeps only in-frame clonotypes and omits some of them. This sample carries about 1.1 million clones, more than 75% of them seen once, and the ten largest clones take 0.5% to 0.6%. Sequencing used memory CD4+ T cells from PBMCs. As for subset: CD45RA-negative fraction. The receptors come from a man aged 18 to 30 in good health. Some clones in this sample may be carry-over from other donors' samples.

In this sample, this clone turned up a few times. The rearrangement uses TRBV18 and TRBJ1-2; 7 nucleotides match TRBD1. J was trimmed by 5 bases and V by 5 bases; bases with no gene match: 17. The CDR3 runs 17 residues. Looked up from germline, CDR1 is KGHSH and CDR2 is LQKENI. In nucleotides, the CDR3 is TGTGCCAGCTCATCCCCGGAACAGGGGATCGGTTTTTATGGCTACACCTTC. Protein product: CASSSPEQGIGFYGYTF.

The CDR3 here is CASSEYRAHYEQYF. DNA of the CDR3: TGTGCCAGCAGTGAGTACCGGGCCCACTACGAGCAGTACTTC. The V and J genes are TRBV6-1 and TRBJ2-7; D remains ambiguous. The germline gives CDR1 MNHNS, CDR2 SASEGT. The CDR3 extends over 14 amino acids. V was trimmed by 3 bases and J by 3 bases, leaving 12 bases between them.

This clone was picked up one time. CDR3: CASSLGGALGIQPQHF. CDR3 sequence (DNA): TGCGCCAGCAGCTTGGGTGGGGCCCTGGGGATTCAGCCCCAGCATTTT. The chain is built from TRBV5-1 and TRBJ1-5, with TRBD1 as a possible D gene (5 bases). Trimming shortened V by 0 bases and J by 6 bases, and 16 bases separated the two germline ends. CDR3 length equals 16 residues. Germline-derived CDR1 and CDR2 are SGHRS and YFSETQ.

The genes are TRBV29-1 and TRBJ2-7; 9 nucleotides agree with TRBD1. CDR3 length: 13 amino acids. Trimming removed 4 bases from V and 5 bases from J; junction bases left unmatched: 6. Germline CDR1 is SQVTM and CDR2 is ANQGSEA. The CDR3 DNA reads as TGCAGCGTTGTGAGGACAGGGGCCAACGAGCAGTACTTC. Encoded protein: CSVVRTGANEQYF.

The gene calls are TRBV6-5 and TRBJ1-4, with unresolved D. The germline V gene encodes CDR1 MNHEY and CDR2 SVGAGI. V was shortened by 5 bases and J by 0 bases, with 7 bases between the two germline ends. The CDR3 is 14 amino acids. The CDR3 protein is CASSRAATNEKLFF. The CDR3 DNA is TGTGCCAGCAGTCGGGCCGCAACTAATGAAAAACTGTTTTTT.

The chain links TRBV4-1 to TRBJ2-5; tentative D call: TRBD1 (7 bases). The CDR3 has 19 residues. From germline, CDR1 is MGHRA and CDR2 YSYEKL. V was cut by 4 bases and J by 1 base, with 25 bases left in between. The CDR3 DNA reads as TGCGCCAGCAGCCCGGGACCGGACAGGCTACTAGCAGCCCAAGAGACCCAGTACTTC. It encodes CASSPGPDRLLAAQETQYF.

The rearrangement uses TRBV5-5 and TRBJ2-5; D unresolved. Trimming took off 3 bases at V and 0 bases at J, with 12 bases between the two ends. This CDR3 has 15 amino acids. The germline V gene has CDR1 SGHKS and CDR2 YYEKEE (reference sequence). The CDR3 loop reads CASSSRDLDQETQYF. The CDR3, as DNA: TGTGCCAGCAGCTCAAGAGACTTAGACCAAGAGACCCAGTACTTC.

The J gene is TRBJ2-3, the V gene TRBV4-3, with D unclear. CDR1 is LGHNA, CDR2 YSLEER, per germline. V lost 1 base and J 4 bases, leaving 6 bases between the germline ends. The CDR3 is 13 amino acids. CDR3: CASSQGPSDTQYF. The CDR3 bases are TGCGCCAGCAGCCAAGGGCCCTCAGATACGCAGTATTTT.

This clone was observed a single time. The gene calls are TRBV6-5 and TRBJ2-7, with 7 bases lining up with TRBD2. Trimming took 5 bases from V and 7 from J; bases not matched to a gene: 11. The CDR3 extends over 14 amino acids. Germline loops: CDR1 MNHEY, CDR2 SVGAGI. CDR3 in amino acids: CASSTGTILREQYF. The CDR3 DNA is TGTGCCAGCAGTACCGGGACTATCCTACGTGAGCAGTACTTC.

CDR3 amino acids: CASSSSGRVNEKLFF. CDR3 in DNA: TGTGCCAGCAGTTCCTCGGGACGGGTTAATGAAAAACTGTTTTTT. V and J are TRBV28 and TRBJ1-4; tentatively, D is TRBD1 (5 bases). CDR3 length: 15 residues. Germline CDR1 MDHEN, CDR2 SYDVKM. V was trimmed by 4 bases and J by 4 bases, leaving 13 bases between them.

As for this clone: In the same sample, other DNA sequences code for this CDR3. The chain links TRBV5-4 to TRBJ2-3; TRBD2 agrees at 14 bases. Germline V gene lookup returns CDR1 SGHNT and CDR2 YYREEE (reference sequence). CDR3 size: 16 residues. With V trimmed by 4 bases and J by 3 bases, 4 bases remained unmatched. The CDR3 DNA reads TGTGCCAGCAGCACCCGACTAGCGGGAGGGACAGATACGCAGTATTTT. As protein: CASSTRLAGGTDTQYF.

With respect to this clone: Other DNA sequences in this specimen translate into the identical CDR3. The genes are TRBV25-1 and TRBJ1-2; weak D call: TRBD1 (5 bases). From germline, CDR1 is MGHDK and CDR2 SYGVNS. The CDR3 runs 12 residues. V was cut by 2 bases and J by 8 bases, with 9 bases left in between. For the CDR3, the DNA is TGTGCCAGCAGTGAACAGGGAAGGGGCTACACCTTC. Its protein is CASSEQGRGYTF.

This chain links TRBV9 with TRBJ2-7; unclear D gene. Germline CDR1 SGDLS, CDR2 YYNGEE. V was trimmed by 0 bases and J by 1 base, leaving 11 bases between them. The CDR3 covers 15 residues. In nucleotides, the CDR3 is TGTGCCAGCAGCGTAGCAACTTGGAGATCCTACGAGCAGTACTTC. Its protein is CASSVATWRSYEQYF.

The chain couples TRBV7-8 to TRBJ2-7; tentatively, D is TRBD1 (5 bases). The CDR3 is made up of 16 amino acids. In germline, CDR1 is SGHVS, CDR2 FQNEAQ. Trimming removed 1 base from V and 2 bases from J, with 15 bases in between. This CDR3 is CASSLVFGRAAYEQYF. The CDR3 DNA follows: TGTGCCAGCAGCTTAGTGTTCGGCAGGGCTGCCTACGAGCAGTACTTC.

The gene calls are TRBV6-6 and TRBJ2-7, with a possible D match to TRBD1 (6 bases). CDR3 length: 14 residues. V was cut by 4 bases and J by 2 bases, with 12 bases left in between. From germline, CDR1 is MNHNY and CDR2 SVGAGI (reference sequence). The CDR3 region is CASSFPGDTYEQYF. The CDR3 nucleotides are TGTGCCAGCAGTTTCCCAGGGGACACCTACGAGCAGTACTTC.

The gene calls are TRBV9 and TRBJ1-3; D remains unclear. V lost 1 base to trimming and J lost 0 bases, with 5 bases between them. Per germline, CDR1 SGDLS and CDR2 YYNGEE. The CDR3 spans 14 residues. Written as DNA, the CDR3 is TGTGCCAGCAGCGTACGATACTCTGGAAACACCATATATTTT. This gives the protein CASSVRYSGNTIYF. Together with reference TRBV9 and TRBJ1-3, the CDR3 gives the full variable domain: DSGVTQTPKHLITATGQRVTLRCSPRSGDLSVYWYQQSLDQGLQFLIQYYNGEERAKGNILERFSAQQFPDLHSELNLSSLELGDSALYFCASSVRYSGNTIYFGEGSWLTVV.

This chain connects TRBV5-6 to TRBJ1-2; 8 nucleotides align to TRBD1. Germline V gene sequence: CDR1 SGHDT, CDR2 YYEEEE. The CDR3 is 17 amino acids. Germline trimming cut 2 bases from V and 4 bases from J; bases unmatched to any gene: 13. CDR3 protein: CASSFHLDRVDGYGYTF. CDR3 in DNA: TGTGCCAGCAGCTTTCATTTGGACAGGGTTGATGGCTATGGCTACACCTTC.

Here the CDR3 reads CASSGQFDEQYF. Written as DNA, the CDR3 is TGTGCCAGCAGTGGACAGTTTGACGAGCAGTACTTC. This chain joins TRBV2 and TRBJ2-7; tentatively, D is TRBD1 (5 bases). V shed 4 bases and J shed 5 bases, with 9 bases lying between them. This CDR3 contains 12 residues. Germline values: CDR1 SNHLY, CDR2 FYNNEI.

The chain uses TRBV18 and TRBJ2-7; D may be TRBD2 (6 bases). Trimming removed 6 bases at V and 8 bases at J, with 20 bases between. CDR1 and CDR2 (germline): KGHSH, LQKENI. The CDR3 runs to 14 residues. The CDR3 bases are TGTGCCAGCTCGGGCTCGGGCGGGACCGCTCAGCAGTACTTC. Amino acid sequence: CASSGSGGTAQQYF. The complete variable domain, with remaining parts taken from reference TRBV18 and TRBJ2-7, reads NAGVMQNPRHLVRRRGQEARLRCSPMKGHSHVYWYRQLPEEGLKFMVYLQKENIIDESGMPKERFSAEFPKEGPSILRIQQVVRGDSAAYFCASSGSGGTAQQYFGPGTRLTVT.

In its sample, this clone was seen a few times. CDR3 in amino acids: CASSLGVTANEQFF. CDR3 coding DNA: TGTGCCAGCAGCTTAGGAGTCACAGCCAATGAGCAGTTCTTC. This rearrangement joins TRBV7-9 to TRBJ2-1; D ambiguous. Trimming stripped 1 base from V and 6 bases from J, with 10 bases between. Germline CDR1 is SEHNR and CDR2 is FQNEAQ (reference sequence). This CDR3 region has 14 residues.

The chain is built from TRBV6-6 and TRBJ2-2; D is uncertain. Germline CDR1 reads MNHNY; CDR2 reads SVGAGI (reference sequence). This CDR3 is 13 amino acids long. V lost 8 bases and J lost 6, with 13 bases in between. In DNA, the CDR3 is TGTGCCAGCGGTGGGTCCGTCGCCGGGGAGCTGTTTTTT. Encoded protein: CASGGSVAGELFF.

This chain links TRBV5-1 with TRBJ2-1; a weak D match, TRBD2 (5 bases). Germline V gene sequence: CDR1 SGHRS, CDR2 YFSETQ. The length of the CDR3 is 13 residues. Trimming left V 4 bases short and J 5 bases short, with 10 bases between. The CDR3 DNA follows: TGCGCCAGCAGCCGGACTTCGGACAATGAGCAGTTCTTC. It translates to CASSRTSDNEQFF.

The chain uses TRBV13 and TRBJ1-4, with TRBD1 identical over 8 bases. This CDR3 comprises 15 residues. V dropped 5 bases and J dropped 5; count of bases not matched to a gene: 7. Germline-derived CDR1 and CDR2 are PRHDT and FYEKMQ (reference sequence). The CDR3 sequence: CASSGRQGRNEKLFF. CDR3 bases: TGTGCCAGCAGCGGAAGACAGGGGAGAAATGAAAAACTGTTTTTT.

The rearrangement uses TRBV10-3 and TRBJ2-1; 9 positions match TRBD2. The CDR3 is 16 residues long. Germline values: CDR1 ENHRY, CDR2 SYGVKD. The junction had 6 bases not matched to a gene; V was cut back by 6 bases and J by 0 bases. The CDR3 nucleotides read TGTGCCATCAGGCCCAGTAGCGGGAGCTCCTACAATGAGCAGTTCTTC. Translated: CAIRPSSGSSYNEQFF.

This clone was found a few times. The rearrangement uses TRBV6-5 and TRBJ1-2; D gene uncertain. In germline, CDR1 is MNHEY, CDR2 SVGAGI. Trimming cost V 4 bases and J 7 bases, with 16 bases left between them. This CDR3 has 14 residues. The CDR3 DNA sequence: TGTGCCAGCAGTTCCCGATCGGGGTCGGCTGGCTACACCTTC. Its protein product is CASSSRSGSAGYTF.

This clone was picked up one time. This rearrangement joins TRBV27 to TRBJ2-7; the D gene is possibly TRBD1 (5 bases). The CDR3 extends over 14 amino acids. V was trimmed by 5 bases and J by 0 bases, leaving 11 bases between them. The germline V gene has CDR1 MNHEY and CDR2 SMNVEV (reference sequence). The CDR3 DNA sequence: TGTGCCAGCAGTCCCAGGGCCAACTCCTACGAGCAGTACTTC. Encoded protein: CASSPRANSYEQYF.

This clone was detected only a few times. V is TRBV21-1 and J is TRBJ2-7; no DNA check was done on the table's D call, TRBD1. TRBV21-1 has pseudogene status. The CDR3 runs 12 residues. CDR3 nucleotide sequence: TGTGCCAGCAGCAAAGACAGCTACGAGCAGTACTTC. Translation gives CASSKDSYEQYF.

The V and J genes are TRBV6-1 and TRBJ2-1; D remains ambiguous. Germline V CDR1 and CDR2: MNHNS, SASEGT. The CDR3 has 11 residues. Trimming took 6 bases from V and 2 from J, leaving 2 bases between them. CDR3 in DNA: TGTGCCAGCAGCACCTACAATGAGCAGTTCTTC. As protein: CASSTYNEQFF.

The chain couples TRBV28 to TRBJ2-5; tentatively, D is TRBD1 (7 bases). The CDR3 consists of 15 residues. The germline V gene has CDR1 MDHEN and CDR2 SYDVKM. V was trimmed by 5 bases and J by 4 bases, leaving 17 bases between them. CDR3 in DNA: TGTGCCAGCAGTCCACAGGGGAGGCGAGGAGAGACCCAGTACTTC. Translating it yields CASSPQGRRGETQYF. Looking up the rest from reference TRBV28 and TRBJ2-5 gives the full variable domain: DVKVTQSSRYLVKRTGEKVFLECVQDMDHENMFWYRQDPGLGLRLIYFSYDVKMKEKGDIPEGYSVSREKKERFSLILESASTNQTSMYLCASSPQGRRGETQYFGPGTRLLVL.

J is TRBJ2-2 and V is TRBV5-1; perhaps D is TRBD1 or TRBD2 (5 bases each). The CDR3 contains 14 residues. V lost 9 bases, J lost 8 bases, and 20 bases lay in between. Per germline, CDR1 SGHRS and CDR2 YFSETQ. The CDR3 DNA reads as TGCGCCATCCCGGGACCGACTCCTTTAGGGGAGCTGTTTTTT. Translated: CAIPGPTPLGELFF.